This record covers a single T cell receptor beta chain. Its cognate antigen is unknown. Method: immunoSEQ multiplex PCR; TCRdb's copy keeps in-frame clones and lacks some. The data show over 80,000 clones, more than 70% seen once. The entry originates in a study of OX40 agonist ivuxolimab in advanced cancers. Looking at the study overall: Partial responses occurred in Three dose-escalation patients, one with hepatocellular carcinoma and two with cutaneous melanoma. Findings and limits, study-wide: Relative to CD4+, CD8+ T cells held more expanded clones on average.

V was clipped by 2 bases and J by 2 bases, with 11 bases between them. CDR3 length: 15 amino acids. Per germline, CDR1 MNHEY and CDR2 SVGAGI. The V gene is TRBV6-5, the J gene TRBJ2-3; D remains unclear. This clonotype originated in an adult with an advanced solid tumor such as melanoma, head and neck, liver or kidney cancer. Specimen: CD4+ or CD8+ T cells sorted from blood, collected in a trial of the OX40 agonist ivuxolimab. This CDR3 is CASSYGEVNTDTQYF. CDR3 DNA: TGTGCCAGCAGTTACGGAGAGGTTAACACAGATACGCAGTATTTT.